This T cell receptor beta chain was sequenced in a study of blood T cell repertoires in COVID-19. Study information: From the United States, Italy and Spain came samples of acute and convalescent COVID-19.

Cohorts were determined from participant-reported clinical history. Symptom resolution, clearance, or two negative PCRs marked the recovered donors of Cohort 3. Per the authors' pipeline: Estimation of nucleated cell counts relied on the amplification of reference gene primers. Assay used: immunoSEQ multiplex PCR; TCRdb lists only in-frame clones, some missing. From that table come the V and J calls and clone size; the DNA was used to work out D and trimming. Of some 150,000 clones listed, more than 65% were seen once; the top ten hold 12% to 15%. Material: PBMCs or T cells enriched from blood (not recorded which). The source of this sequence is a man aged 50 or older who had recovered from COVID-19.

In nucleotides, the CDR3 is TGCGCCAGCAGCATTGACAGCAACTATGGCTACACCTTC. This translates into CASSIDSNYGYTF. V and J are TRBV5-1 and TRBJ1-2, with TRBD1 as a possible D gene (5 bases). The CDR3 consists of 13 residues. Germline V gene lookup returns CDR1 SGHRS and CDR2 YFSETQ. V was trimmed by 4 bases and J by 2 bases, leaving 9 bases between them. The full variable domain, completed using reference TRBV5-1 and TRBJ1-2, is KAGVTQTPRYLIKTRGQQVTLSCSPISGHRSVSWYQQTPGQGLQFLFEYFSETQRNKGNFPGRFSGRQFSNSRSEMNVSTLELGDSALYLCASSIDSNYGYTFGSGTRLTVV.